These 6 T cell receptor beta chains came from one sample sequenced in a study of identical twins. In TCRdb, the 5' RACE reads were re-called with MiXCR into one record per CDR3 protein. The data contain 430,000 or so distinct CDR3 sequences, about 24% of them singletons. These sequences were also reported in another study, on T cells expressing NK-cell markers.

Sample: CD4+ T cells sorted from blood. The receptors derive from a woman aged 18-29 years in good health.

V is TRBV28 and J is TRBJ2-5, with 9 bases matching TRBD1. CDR1 is MDHEN and CDR2 is SYDVKM in the germline V gene. Germline trimming cut 8 bases from V and 4 bases from J; bases unmatched to any gene: 5. The CDR3 length is 13 residues. Here the CDR3 DNA reads TGTGCCAGCCTGGACAGGGGCCGAGAGACCCAGTACTTC. It encodes CASLDRGRETQYF.

This clonotype was found a few times. The V and J genes are TRBV5-6 and TRBJ1-2; 7 nucleotides match TRBD1. This CDR3 is 14 amino acids long. Per germline, CDR1 SGHDT and CDR2 YYEEEE. Germline trimming cut 5 bases from V and 2 bases from J; bases unmatched to any gene: 6. The CDR3 sequence is CASSSGTENYGYTF. CDR3 in DNA: TGTGCCAGCAGTTCCGGGACAGAGAACTATGGCTACACCTTC.

The V gene is TRBV6-5, the J gene TRBJ1-1; D unresolved. CDR3 length: 15 residues. V shed 0 bases and J shed 1 base, with 9 bases lying between them. The germline V gene has CDR1 MNHEY and CDR2 SVGAGI. CDR3 nucleotides: TGTGCCAGCAGTTACTCGAAGGGTTCGAACACTGAAGCTTTCTTT. This gives the protein CASSYSKGSNTEAFF.

This clonotype was seen once. This CDR3 is CSARDALSYEQYF. The CDR3 DNA follows: TGCAGTGCTAGAGACGCACTCAGCTACGAGCAGTACTTC. This chain connects TRBV20-1 to TRBJ2-7, with D unclear. Trimming took 0 bases from V and 3 from J, leaving 9 bases between them. Germline V gene lookup returns CDR1 DFQATT and CDR2 SNEGSKA (reference sequence). The CDR3 is 13 residues long.

The rearrangement joins TRBV5-1 to TRBJ2-1, with 7 bases that match TRBD1. CDR3 length equals 15 residues. The J segment lost 2 bases and the V segment lost 3 bases, leaving 5 bases of the junction unmatched. Looked up from germline, CDR1 is SGHRS and CDR2 is YFSETQ. CDR3 sequence: CASSYVGTAYNEQFF. The CDR3, as DNA: TGCGCCAGCAGCTACGTCGGGACAGCCTACAATGAGCAGTTCTTC.

This clonotype was recorded a few times. The rearrangement uses TRBV5-1 and TRBJ2-4; 12 bases agree with TRBD2. Germline values: CDR1 SGHRS, CDR2 YFSETQ. The CDR3 loop spans 18 amino acids. V shed 3 bases and J 4 bases; nucleotides not matched to a gene: 11. CDR3 residues: CASSSGTSGHVGKNIQYF. The CDR3, as DNA: TGCGCCAGCAGCTCCGGGACTAGCGGGCATGTGGGGAAAAACATTCAGTACTTC.